This T cell receptor beta chain was sequenced in a study of CD8+ T cells in alopecia areata. V lost 4 bases and J lost 2, with 5 bases in between. The CDR3 extends over 13 amino acids. Per germline, CDR1 LGHDT and CDR2 YNNKQL (reference sequence). TCR sequencing used cDNA made by reverse transcription of extracted RNA. Some clones are missing from TCRdb's copy, which holds only in-frame ones; the method was immunoSEQ multiplex PCR. The sample offers about 1,800 clones and no singletons, the top ten holding 12%. With regard to this clone: Gene and germline names: mouse. Read sequence stops 4 residues before the CDR3 end, and the germline J gene provides the missing end.

Time point indicated: mouse skin at time of skin grafting. The TCR comes from a C3H/HeJ mouse with alopecia areata. The MHC haplotype of the strain is H2-k. The sample consisted of skin, taken at week 0. The J gene is TRBJ2-2, the V gene TRBV4; D perhaps matches TRBD1 (5 bases). CDR3 sequence: CASSSGNTGQLYF. Partial CDR3 DNA: TGTGCCAGCAGCTCAGGGAACACCGGG.